This T cell receptor beta chain emerged from a study of cytomegalovirus exposure and HLA in healthy donors. Study-wide points: Listed as cytomegalovirus-associated were 150 or so TCR beta chains. In vitro data verified a few CMV-associated chains as specific for CMV antigens. Most TCR sequences proved rare, with some public TCRs found in many donors. It was reportedly the case that the classifier diagnosed cytomegalovirus status with high specificity and sensitivity.

With regard to this clone: Its specificity is not known.

Profiling relied on immunoSEQ multiplex PCR, and the TCRdb table lists in-frame clones only, not all of them. The profile shows some 90,000 clones, roughly 96% of them singletons. The TCR originated in a man between 18 and 29 years old in good health and CMV-seronegative. Sequences were obtained from PBMCs.

CDR3 amino acids: CSVEEYTRPGRIYGYTF. For the CDR3, the DNA is TGCAGCGTTGAAGAGTACACTCGCCCGGGTCGTATCTATGGCTACACCTTC. The genes are TRBV29-1 and TRBJ1-2, with D hard to call. Germline values: CDR1 SQVTM, CDR2 ANQGSEA. The CDR3 runs to 17 residues. V was clipped by 0 bases and J by 4 bases, with 21 bases between them.